One and the same sample provided the 8 T cell receptor beta chains below, sequenced in a study of T cell responses to AZD1222 COVID-19 vaccine. The assay was immunoSEQ multiplex PCR, and TCRdb's table has in-frame clones only and misses some. This sample has 100,000 to 130,000 clones, with 90% to 95% found just once. The specimen was peripheral blood, collected 28 days after the second AZD1222 dose. The receptors come from an adult who received the AZD1222 COVID-19 vaccine.

The rearrangement joins TRBV2 to TRBJ1-5, with 9 bases fitting TRBD1. Germline values: CDR1 SNHLY, CDR2 FYNNEI. Trimming at V came to 6 bases and at J to 7 bases, leaving 7 bases not matched to a gene. This CDR3 contains 14 residues. Here the CDR3 reads CASSGTGLRQPQHF. CDR3 DNA sequence: TGTGCCAGCAGCGGGACAGGGCTCAGGCAGCCCCAGCATTTT.

The gene calls are TRBV7-2 and TRBJ1-1; 7 nucleotides agree with TRBD1. Germline CDR1 and CDR2: SGHTA and FQGNSA. The CDR3 totals 16 residues. V shed 1 base and J 1 base; nucleotides not matched to a gene: 6. CDR3 amino acids: CASSLDFGTANTEAFF. As DNA, the CDR3 is TGTGCCAGCAGCTTAGATTTTGGGACAGCGAACACTGAAGCTTTCTTT.

This sequence joins TRBV2 and TRBJ1-5; TRBD1 agrees at 7 bases. The length of the CDR3 is 14 residues. Trimming at V came to 2 bases and at J to 4 bases, leaving 2 bases not matched to a gene. Germline loops: CDR1 SNHLY, CDR2 FYNNEI. The CDR3 sequence is CASSERQGNQPQHF. The DNA of the CDR3 is TGTGCCAGCAGTGAAAGACAGGGAAATCAGCCCCAGCATTTT. Full variable domain (rest looked up from reference TRBV2 and TRBJ1-5): EPEVTQTPSHQVTQMGQEVILRCVPISNHLYFYWYRQILGQKVEFLVSFYNNEISEKSEIFDDQFSVERPDGSNFTLKIRSTKLEDSAMYFCASSERQGNQPQHFGDGTRLSIL.

The CDR3 here is CASSVGRTGGKGNTIYF. The CDR3 DNA reads as TGTGCCAGCAGCGTAGGGAGGACAGGGGGAAAAGGAAACACCATATATTTT. This chain links TRBV9 with TRBJ1-3, with 10 bases matching TRBD1. Trimming removed 0 bases from V and 4 bases from J; junction bases left unmatched: 7. The V gene's germline CDR1 is SGDLS and CDR2 YYNGEE. This CDR3 contains 17 residues.

The chain recombines TRBV28 with TRBJ2-7; TRBD1 aligns across 8 bases. The CDR3 length is 16 residues. The germline gives CDR1 MDHEN, CDR2 SYDVKM. J was trimmed by 2 bases and V by 4 bases; bases with no gene match: 10. CDR3 residues: CASSSLKTGVAYEQYF. The CDR3 DNA reads TGTGCCAGCAGTTCCCTGAAGACAGGGGTGGCCTACGAGCAGTACTTC.

The V call is TRBV14, the J call TRBJ1-5; D possibly corresponds to TRBD1 (6 bases). This CDR3 is built from 14 residues. V shed 4 bases and J shed 7 bases, with 14 bases lying between them. The germline V gene encodes CDR1 SGHDN and CDR2 FVKESK. CDR3 nucleotide sequence: TGTGCCAGCAGCCTATCGGGGGGCGGGCAGCCCCAGCATTTT. This translates into CASSLSGGGQPQHF.

The rearrangement uses TRBV7-9 and TRBJ1-5; possible D gene TRBD1, 5 bases. V was pared by 3 bases and J by 3 bases, with 9 bases between. Germline CDR1 and CDR2: SEHNR and FQNEAQ (reference sequence). This CDR3 is built from 14 residues. CDR3: CASSFGGVNQPQHF. CDR3 coding DNA: TGTGCCAGCAGCTTTGGGGGGGTCAATCAGCCCCAGCATTTT.

This clone has a handful of counts. The chain carries TRBV12-3 or TRBV12-4 and TRBJ2-7; D is unresolved. Trimming left V 6 bases short and J 5 bases short, with 11 bases between. This CDR3 is 12 amino acids long. This CDR3 reads CASSLGSDEQYF. The CDR3 DNA follows: TGTGCCAGCAGCCTGGGCAGCGACGAGCAGTACTTC.